The clone carrying this T cell receptor beta chain was observed many times. The antigen remains unidentified. Arm-PCR of CDR3 regions and iRepertoire HTBI primers were the basis on which TCR beta libraries were built. MiXCR, applied by TCRdb to the multiplex PCR reads, yields one record per CDR3 protein. The table has 550,000 to 600,000 distinct CDR3 sequences, 15% to 20% seen once. This record belongs to a study of regulatory T cells in long-lasting Graves disease. The wider study: Graves' patients with a new diagnosis had received antithyroid drugs under 3 months. Study-wide results and caveats: The study found TRBV28, TRBJ1-2 and TRBJ2-5 favored in persistent disease.

CDR1 MDHEN and CDR2 SYDVKM come from the germline V gene. This CDR3 is 16 amino acids long. Trimming stripped 5 bases from V and 0 bases from J, with 15 bases between. This sample's time point: newly diagnosed GD, antithyroid drugs for less than 3 months. RNA isolated from PBMCs was used to make the TCR library. The sample was also linked to a second study, of T cells in Graves' hyperthyroidism and ophthalmopathy. That source adds: Carried out on the TCR CDR3, a first-round RT-PCR used the HTBI primer set.

The genes are TRBV28 and TRBJ2-3, with D tentatively TRBD1 (5 bases). This specimen consisted of peripheral blood mononuclear cells (PBMCs), obtained at new diagnosis, from a patient treated with antithyroid drugs. The TCR comes from a man between 18 and 35 years old with Graves disease. The CDR3 bases are TGTGCCAGCAGTCTCGGACATTCGACTAGCACAGATACGCAGTATTTT. Translation: CASSLGHSTSTDTQYF. The whole variable domain, filled in from reference TRBV28 and TRBJ2-3, reads DVKVTQSSRYLVKRTGEKVFLECVQDMDHENMFWYRQDPGLGLRLIYFSYDVKMKEKGDIPEGYSVSREKKERFSLILESASTNQTSMYLCASSLGHSTSTDTQYFGPGTRLTVL.